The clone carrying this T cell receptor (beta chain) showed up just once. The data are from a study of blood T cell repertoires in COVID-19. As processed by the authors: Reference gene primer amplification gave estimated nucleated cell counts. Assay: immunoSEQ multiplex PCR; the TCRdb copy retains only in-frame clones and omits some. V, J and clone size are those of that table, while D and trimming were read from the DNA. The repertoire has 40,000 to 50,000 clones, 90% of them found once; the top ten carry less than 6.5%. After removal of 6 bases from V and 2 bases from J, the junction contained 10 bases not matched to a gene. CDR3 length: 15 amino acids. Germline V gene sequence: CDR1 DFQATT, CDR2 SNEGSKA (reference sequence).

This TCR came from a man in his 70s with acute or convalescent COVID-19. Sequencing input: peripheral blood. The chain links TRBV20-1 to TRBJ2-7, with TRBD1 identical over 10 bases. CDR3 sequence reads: CSASRGQGPAYEQYF. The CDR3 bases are TGCAGTGCCAGTCGGGGACAGGGGCCTGCCTACGAGCAGTACTTC.